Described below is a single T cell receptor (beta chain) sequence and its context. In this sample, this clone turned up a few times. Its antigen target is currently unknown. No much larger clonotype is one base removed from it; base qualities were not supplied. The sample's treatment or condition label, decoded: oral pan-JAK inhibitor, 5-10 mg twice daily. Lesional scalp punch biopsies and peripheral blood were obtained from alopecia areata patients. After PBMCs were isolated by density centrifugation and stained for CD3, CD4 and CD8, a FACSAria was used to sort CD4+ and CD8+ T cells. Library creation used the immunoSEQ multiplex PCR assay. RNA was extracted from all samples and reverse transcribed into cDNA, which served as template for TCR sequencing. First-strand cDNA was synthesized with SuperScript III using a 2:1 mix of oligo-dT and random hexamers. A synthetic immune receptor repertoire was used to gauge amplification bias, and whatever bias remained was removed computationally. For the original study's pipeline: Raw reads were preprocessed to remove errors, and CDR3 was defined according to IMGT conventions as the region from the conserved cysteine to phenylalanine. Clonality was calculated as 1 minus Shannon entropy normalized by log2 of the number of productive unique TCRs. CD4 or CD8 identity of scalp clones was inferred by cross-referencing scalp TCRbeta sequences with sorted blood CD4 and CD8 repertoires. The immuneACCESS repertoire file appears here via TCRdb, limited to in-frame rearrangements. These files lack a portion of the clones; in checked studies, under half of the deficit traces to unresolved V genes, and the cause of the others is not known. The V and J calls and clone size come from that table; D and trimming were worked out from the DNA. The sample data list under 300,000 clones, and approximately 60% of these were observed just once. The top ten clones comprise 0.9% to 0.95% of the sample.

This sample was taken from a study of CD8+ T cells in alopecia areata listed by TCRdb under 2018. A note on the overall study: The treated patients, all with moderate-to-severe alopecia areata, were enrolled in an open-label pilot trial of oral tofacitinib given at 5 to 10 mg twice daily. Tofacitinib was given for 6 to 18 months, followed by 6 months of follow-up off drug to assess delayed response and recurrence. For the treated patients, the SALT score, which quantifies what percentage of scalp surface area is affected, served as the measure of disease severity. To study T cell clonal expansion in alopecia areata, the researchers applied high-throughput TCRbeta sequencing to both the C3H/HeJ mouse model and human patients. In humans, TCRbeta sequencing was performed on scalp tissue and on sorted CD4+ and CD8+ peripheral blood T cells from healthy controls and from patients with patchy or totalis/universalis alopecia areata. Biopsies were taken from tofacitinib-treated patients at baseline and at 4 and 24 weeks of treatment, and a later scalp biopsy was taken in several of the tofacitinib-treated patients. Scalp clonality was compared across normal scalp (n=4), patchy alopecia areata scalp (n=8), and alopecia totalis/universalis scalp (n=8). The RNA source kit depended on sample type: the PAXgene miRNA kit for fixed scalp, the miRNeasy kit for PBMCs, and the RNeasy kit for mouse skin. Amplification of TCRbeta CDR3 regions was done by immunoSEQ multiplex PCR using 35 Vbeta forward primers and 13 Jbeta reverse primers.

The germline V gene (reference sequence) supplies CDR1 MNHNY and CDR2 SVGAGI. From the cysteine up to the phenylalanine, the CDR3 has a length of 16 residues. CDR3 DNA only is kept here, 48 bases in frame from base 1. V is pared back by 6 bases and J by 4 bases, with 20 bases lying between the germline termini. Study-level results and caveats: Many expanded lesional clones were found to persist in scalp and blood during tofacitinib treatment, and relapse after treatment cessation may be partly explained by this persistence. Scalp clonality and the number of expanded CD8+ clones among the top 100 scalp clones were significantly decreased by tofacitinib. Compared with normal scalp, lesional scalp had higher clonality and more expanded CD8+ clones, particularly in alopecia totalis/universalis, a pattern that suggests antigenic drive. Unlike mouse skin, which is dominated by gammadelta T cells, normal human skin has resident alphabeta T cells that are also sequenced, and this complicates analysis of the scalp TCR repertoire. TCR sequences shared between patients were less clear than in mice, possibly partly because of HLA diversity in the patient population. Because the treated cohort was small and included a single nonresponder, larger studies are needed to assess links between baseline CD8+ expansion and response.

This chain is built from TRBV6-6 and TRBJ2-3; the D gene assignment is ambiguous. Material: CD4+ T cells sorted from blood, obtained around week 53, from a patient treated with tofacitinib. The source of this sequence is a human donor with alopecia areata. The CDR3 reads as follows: CASSPPSPKGPDTQYF. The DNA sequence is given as TGTGCCAGCAGCCCCCCGAGCCCGAAGGGTCCAGATACGCAGTATTTT.